This paragraph reports one T cell receptor (beta chain). The source of the sample is a study of PD-1 blockade in mismatch repair-deficient tumors. Produced via immunoSEQ multiplex PCR; TCRdb's table is partial and in-frame only. The sample includes about 120,000 clones, 86% of them seen just once. The sample consisted of peripheral blood, taken 44 weeks after starting pembrolizumab. This sequence was found in an adult with mismatch repair-deficient cancer.

CDR3 DNA sequence: TGTGCCAGCTCACCAAGGACCGGGAACAGTGGACAAACCATATATTTT. It yields the protein CASSPRTGNSGQTIYF. The chain uses TRBV18 and TRBJ1-3; tentative D call: TRBD1 (5 bases). Germline loops: CDR1 KGHSH, CDR2 LQKENI. Trimming left V 2 bases short and J 10 bases short, with 21 bases between. The CDR3 has 16 residues.